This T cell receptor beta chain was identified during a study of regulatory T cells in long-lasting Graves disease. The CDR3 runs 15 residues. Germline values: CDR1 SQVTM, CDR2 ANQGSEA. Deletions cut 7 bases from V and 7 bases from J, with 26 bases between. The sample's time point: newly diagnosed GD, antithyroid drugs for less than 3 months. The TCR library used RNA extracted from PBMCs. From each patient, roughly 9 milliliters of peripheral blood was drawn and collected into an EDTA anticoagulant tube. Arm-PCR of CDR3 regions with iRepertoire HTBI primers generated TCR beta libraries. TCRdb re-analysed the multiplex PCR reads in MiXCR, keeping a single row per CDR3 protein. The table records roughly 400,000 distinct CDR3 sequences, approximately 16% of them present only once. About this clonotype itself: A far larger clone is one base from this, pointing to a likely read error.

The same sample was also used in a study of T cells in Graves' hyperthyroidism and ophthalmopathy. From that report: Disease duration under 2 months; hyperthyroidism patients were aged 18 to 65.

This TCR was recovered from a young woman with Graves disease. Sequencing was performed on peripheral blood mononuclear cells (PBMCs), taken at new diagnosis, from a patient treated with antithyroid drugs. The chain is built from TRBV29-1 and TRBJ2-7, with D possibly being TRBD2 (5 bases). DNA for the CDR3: TGCAGCGGGGTCCCTAGCCCCCCGTCCTACAATGAGCAGTACTTC. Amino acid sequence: CSGVPSPPSYNEQYF.